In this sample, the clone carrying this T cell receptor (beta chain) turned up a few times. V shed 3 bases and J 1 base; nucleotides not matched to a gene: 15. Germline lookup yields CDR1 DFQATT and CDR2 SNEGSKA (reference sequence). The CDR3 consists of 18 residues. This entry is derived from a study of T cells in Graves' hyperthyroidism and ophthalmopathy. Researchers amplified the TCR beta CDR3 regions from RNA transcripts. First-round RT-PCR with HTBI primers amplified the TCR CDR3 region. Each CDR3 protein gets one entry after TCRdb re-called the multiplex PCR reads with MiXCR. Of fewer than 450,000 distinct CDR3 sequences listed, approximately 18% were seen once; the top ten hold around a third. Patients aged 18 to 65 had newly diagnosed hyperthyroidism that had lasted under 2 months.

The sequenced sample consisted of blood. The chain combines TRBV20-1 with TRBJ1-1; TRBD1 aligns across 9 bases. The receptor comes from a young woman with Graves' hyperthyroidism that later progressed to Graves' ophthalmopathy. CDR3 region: CSASSLRGTGIGNTEAFF. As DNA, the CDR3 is TGCAGTGCTAGCTCCCTCCGGGGGACAGGGATTGGGAACACTGAAGCTTTCTTT.